The 15 T cell receptor beta chains in this list originate from one sample, sequenced in a study of CD8 T cells in ankylosing spondylitis. TCRdb fed the 5' RACE reads into MiXCR, producing one record per CDR3 protein. The data hold under 200,000 distinct CDR3 sequences, with 8.5% to 10% observed a single time. The sequencing sample was made of blood, either unsorted or a sorted T cell fraction (not recorded which). Every receptor here comes from a female donor with ankylosing spondylitis or in good health (not recorded which).

This clonotype has a handful of counts. The DNA of the CDR3 is TGTGCCAGCAGCTTCTCCGGGACAGGGGGAAACAATGAGCAGTTCTTC. The encoded protein is CASSFSGTGGNNEQFF. This rearrangement joins TRBV7-6 to TRBJ2-1, with TRBD1 matching 11 bases. The CDR3 has 16 amino acids. J was trimmed by 5 bases and V by 3 bases; bases with no gene match: 6. Germline values: CDR1 SGHVS, CDR2 FNYEAQ.

The rearrangement links TRBV5-5 to TRBJ1-1; D is uncertain. The V end lost 6 bases, the J end lost 1 base, and 10 bases lay between the germline ends. Germline lookup yields CDR1 SGHKS and CDR2 YYEKEE (reference sequence). This CDR3 has 13 residues. The CDR3 bases are TGTGCCAGCATCACGGGCGAGAACACTGAAGCTTTCTTT. This translates into CASITGENTEAFF.

The gene calls are TRBV6-5 and TRBJ2-1; D is unresolved. The CDR3 covers 15 residues. Trimming pared 0 bases from V and 10 bases from J, leaving 16 bases between. Looked up from germline, CDR1 is MNHEY and CDR2 is SVGAGI. Written as DNA, the CDR3 is TGTGCCAGCAGTTACTCCCCGATCGGGCTAGGGGAGCAGTTCTTC. Translation gives CASSYSPIGLGEQFF.

This clonotype was detected ten times or more. The chain has TRBV29-1 and TRBJ2-1, with D tentatively TRBD2 (6 bases). Trimming pared 1 base from V and 6 bases from J, leaving 10 bases between. CDR3 length equals 13 residues. CDR1 SQVTM and CDR2 ANQGSEA come from the germline V gene. CDR3 nucleotides: TGCAGCGTTGAAGTCGGGAGAGGCAATGAGCAGTTCTTC. Translation gives CSVEVGRGNEQFF.

This clonotype occurred a few times. The chain joins TRBV10-3 to TRBJ2-7, with 7 positions matching TRBD1. V trimming: 3 bases; J trimming: 4 bases; junction bases outside the gene matches: 6. This CDR3 contains 14 residues. From germline, CDR1 is ENHRY and CDR2 SYGVKD. CDR3 DNA: TGTGCCATCAGTGACGGGGACAGCGTATACGAGCAGTACTTC. Translating it yields CAISDGDSVYEQYF.

This clonotype was counted between two and nine times. This chain uses TRBV7-9 with TRBJ2-2; D is perhaps TRBD1 (6 bases). The CDR3 sequence is 16 residues long. The V end was cut by 7 bases, the J end by 2 bases, with 17 bases between. Per the germline V gene, CDR1 is SEHNR and CDR2 is FQNEAQ (reference sequence). CDR3 amino acids: CASTPVRGKNTGELFF. The CDR3 region has the DNA TGTGCCAGCACCCCCGTAAGGGGGAAAAACACCGGGGAGCTGTTTTTT.

This clonotype has just a few counts. V is TRBV6-1 and J is TRBJ1-5, with a weak D call TRBD1 (5 bases). Germline values: CDR1 MNHNS, CDR2 SASEGT. V lost 5 bases, J lost 2 bases, and 13 bases lay in between. The CDR3 runs to 15 residues. In DNA, the CDR3 is TGTGCCAGCAGTCCGCTTGTAGGGGGCAATCAGCCCCAGCATTTT. Translating it yields CASSPLVGGNQPQHF.

This clonotype has just a few counts. The rearrangement links TRBV4-3 to TRBJ2-1, with 8 bases fitting TRBD2. The CDR3 has 18 residues. V was pared by 1 base and J by 9 bases, with 17 bases of the junction left unmatched. Germline V gene data show CDR1 as LGHNA and CDR2 as YSLEER. The DNA for the CDR3 is TGCGCCAGCAGCCAAGCCTATACGGGCGGGAGGTCACGGGGTGAGCAGTTCTTC. Encoded protein: CASSQAYTGGRSRGEQFF.

This clonotype came up many times. One end of the junction is discordant with germline, which a read error may explain. This sequence joins TRBV11-2 and TRBJ1-1, with D possibly TRBD1 on 6 matching bases. The CDR3 extends over 12 amino acids. The V gene's germline CDR1 is SGHAT and CDR2 FQNNGV. The CDR3 DNA reads as TGTGCCAGCAGCCATGGACAGTCTGAGGCTTTCTTT. It yields the protein CASSHGQSEAFF.

This clonotype was counted a few times. As DNA, the CDR3 is TGTGCCAGCAGTCAGACGGGGACAGGGAATTACGAGCAGTACTTC. Encoded protein: CASSQTGTGNYEQYF. The chain carries TRBV4-2 and TRBJ2-7; 9 positions agree with TRBD1. V shed 6 bases and J 4 bases; nucleotides not matched to a gene: 10. The CDR3 runs to 15 residues. Germline V CDR1 and CDR2: LGHNA, YNFKEQ.

Only a few counts were recorded for this clonotype. The chain recombines TRBV7-9 with TRBJ1-1, with 10 bases lining up with TRBD1. Looked up from germline, CDR1 is SEHNR and CDR2 is FQNEAQ (reference sequence). This CDR3 region has 15 residues. Unmatched junction bases numbered 7, after V lost 5 bases and J lost 4 bases. The CDR3 loop reads CASSGDRGEFTEAFF. In DNA, the CDR3 is TGTGCCAGCAGCGGGGACAGGGGAGAGTTCACTGAAGCTTTCTTT.

CDR3 DNA: TGTGCCAGCAGCGGATATGAAAAACTGTTTTTT. The encoded protein is CASSGYEKLFF. The chain uses TRBV7-9 and TRBJ1-4; the D is unclear. Trimming pared 5 bases from V and 6 bases from J, leaving 4 bases between. CDR1 SEHNR and CDR2 FQNEAQ come from the germline V gene (reference sequence). The CDR3 consists of 11 residues.

This clonotype appeared many times. The chain is built from TRBV15 and TRBJ2-1; TRBD2 might be the D (5 bases). The CDR3 has 17 residues. The ends were cut back, 2 bases at V and 5 bases at J, with 19 bases in the middle. CDR1 is LNHNV, CDR2 YYDKDF, per germline (reference sequence). The chain's CDR3 is CATSRRRGIDSHNEQFF. CDR3 nucleotide sequence: TGTGCCACCAGCAGACGGCGAGGGATTGATTCCCACAATGAGCAGTTCTTC. The whole variable domain, filled in from reference TRBV15 and TRBJ2-1, reads DAMVIQNPRYQVTQFGKPVTLSCSQTLNHNVMYWYQQKSSQAPKLLFHYYDKDFNNEADTPDNFQSRRPNTSFCFLDIRSPGLGDTAMYLCATSRRRGIDSHNEQFFGPGTRLTVL.

This clonotype was detected ten times or more. The chain couples TRBV29-1 to TRBJ2-1; 8 nucleotides align to TRBD1. The ends lost 1 base at V and 4 bases at J; junction bases unmatched: 3. CDR3 size: 14 residues. Germline V gives CDR1 SQVTM, CDR2 ANQGSEA. The CDR3 loop reads CSVEGQGAYNEQFF. CDR3 bases: TGCAGCGTTGAAGGCCAGGGGGCTTACAATGAGCAGTTCTTC.

The genes are TRBV4-2 and TRBJ1-1; D call uncertain. The germline V and J ends were trimmed by 5 bases and 7 bases, with 11 bases remaining between them. Germline CDR1 reads LGHNA; CDR2 reads YNFKEQ. CDR3 length equals 12 residues. CDR3: CASSDGPHEAFF. The CDR3 DNA follows: TGTGCCAGCAGCGACGGACCCCATGAAGCTTTCTTT.